A selection of T cell receptor beta chains follows, all from one sample in a study of T cell responses to AZD1222 COVID-19 vaccine. The table came from immunoSEQ multiplex PCR; TCRdb's copy has only in-frame clones and leaves some out. Counted here are approximately 150,000 clones, roughly nine tenths occurring once; the ten biggest clones make up approximately 1.8%. The material sequenced was peripheral blood, taken on day 0 of AZD1222 vaccination. The receptors shown here come from an adult in good health. CDR3s include the opening cysteine and the closing phenylalanine or tryptophan. D genes are given only for firm matches. Clone size, where shown, is once, few, many, or a class for clones that have expanded.

-,-,TRBV19,TRBJ1-1,TGTGCCAGTAGTAACGTCCCGGGAGGCACTGAAGCTTTCTTT,CASSNVPGGTEAFF
-,-,TRBV28,TRBJ2-7,TGTGCCAGCAGTTCCTTCCCCAGAGGTTACGAGCAGTACTTC,CASSSFPRGYEQYF
-,-,TRBV4-2,TRBJ2-1,TGTGCCAGCAGCCAAGGGGGGGCGGCGGGAGTCGATGAGCAGTTCTTC,CASSQGGAAGVDEQFF
-,TRBD1,TRBV3-1/TRBV3-2,TRBJ1-1,TGTGCCAGCAGCCAACAGGGGGGGGGTGAAGCTTTCTTT,CASSQQGGGEAFF
-,-,TRBV19,TRBJ1-1,TGTGCCAGTATACGCAGGGGCGGCACTGAAGCTTTCTTT,CASIRRGGTEAFF
-,-,TRBV10-3,TRBJ1-1,TGTGCCATCAGTGAGTCGTTCGGGAACACTGAAGCTTTCTTT,CAISESFGNTEAFF
-,-,TRBV7-9,TRBJ1-4,TGTGCCAGCGCACTGGGGGCAACTAATGAAAAACTGTTTTTT,CASALGATNEKLFF
-,TRBD2,TRBV6-1,TRBJ2-3,TGTGCCAGCAGTGAACGGGGGGGCCTAGTCAGAGTAGATACGCAGTATTTT,CASSERGGLVRVDTQYF
-,-,TRBV7-8,TRBJ1-4,TGTGCCAGCAGCTTTGGCCAGGAAACTAATGAAAAACTGTTTTTT,CASSFGQETNEKLFF
-,TRBD1,TRBV30,TRBJ1-6,TGTGCCTGGAGACCGAGGACAGGGGTTCAGGGGGGTTCACCCCTCCACTTT,CAWRPRTGVQGGSPLHF
once,-,TRBV11-2,TRBJ1-1,TGTGCCAGCAGCTTAGCTCAGGGGTTGACTGAAGCTTTCTTT,CASSLAQGLTEAFF
-,TRBD2,TRBV29-1,TRBJ2-5,TGCAGCGCCTGGGGGGGGAACCAAGAGACCCAGTACTTC,CSAWGGNQETQYF
-,-,TRBV4-3,TRBJ2-6,TGCGCCAGCAGCAAAGCGGTCCCAGGACACATCTCTACTGGGGCCAACGTCCTGACTTTC,CASSKAVPGHISTGANVLTF
many,TRBD1,TRBV6-2/TRBV6-3,TRBJ1-2,TGTGCCAGCAGTTACCAGGACAGGGTAGGAACTAACTATGGCTACACCTTC,CASSYQDRVGTNYGYTF
-,TRBD1,TRBV18,TRBJ1-5,TGTGCCAGCTCACCTGACAGGGGTGACCCCAGCAATCAGCCCCAGCATTTT,CASSPDRGDPSNQPQHF
-,-,TRBV10-2,TRBJ1-5,TGCGCCAGCAGTGAGTCGGCTTCGTATCAGCCCCAGCATTTT,CASSESASYQPQHF
-,TRBD2,TRBV5-8,TRBJ2-2,TGTGCCAGCAGAAGAGGACTAGCGGCGAACACCGGGGAGCTGTTTTTT,CASRRGLAANTGELFF
-,-,TRBV28,TRBJ1-2,TGTGCCAGCACAGGGGAGGACTATGGCTACACCTTC,CASTGEDYGYTF
-,-,TRBV28,TRBJ1-2,TGTGCCAGCAGGACTGCGGGGGGCGCCTATGGCTACACCTTC,CASRTAGGAYGYTF
once,-,TRBV27,TRBJ1-6,TGTGCCAGCAGTCCATTATCGGGAATAGCTGGCTCACCCCTCCACTTT,CASSPLSGIAGSPLHF
-,-,TRBV10-3,TRBJ1-4,TGTGCCATCAGTGAGTTGCCCCCTGCAACTAATGAAAAACTGTTTTTT,CAISELPPATNEKLFF
-,-,TRBV19,TRBJ1-5,TGTGCCAGTAGTAACTCCGGGCCCCAGCATTTT,CASSNSGPQHF
-,-,TRBV29-1,TRBJ1-2,TGCAGCGTTGAACTCAGTGACAACTATGGCTACACCTTC,CSVELSDNYGYTF
once,-,TRBV19,TRBJ2-2,TGTGCCAGTTTCGGTAGGAACGCGAACACCGGGGAGCTGTTTTTT,CASFGRNANTGELFF
-,-,TRBV7-3,TRBJ2-1,TGTGCCAGCAGCCTCAGGGGAAATGAGCAGTTCTTC,CASSLRGNEQFF
-,-,TRBV12-3/TRBV12-4,TRBJ1-1,TGTGCCAGCAGTTTGGGACAGAACACTGAAGCTTTCTTT,CASSLGQNTEAFF
-,TRBD1,TRBV7-2,TRBJ1-2,TGTGCCAGCAGCCGGACAGGGAGGGACTATGGCTACACCTTC,CASSRTGRDYGYTF
-,-,TRBV9,TRBJ1-5,TGTGCCAGCAGCGCCCTAGGAGGCGGGAAACTTACCCTTGGCAATCAGCCCCAGCATTTT,CASSALGGGKLTLGNQPQHF
-,-,TRBV28,TRBJ1-6,TGTGCCAGCAGTTCAGGGGTCCCCTATAATTCACCCCTCCACTTT,CASSSGVPYNSPLHF
-,-,TRBV11-3,TRBJ2-1,TGTGCCAGCAGCCCCCGGCAGACCAACAATGAGCAGTTCTTC,CASSPRQTNNEQFF
-,TRBD1,TRBV5-1,TRBJ1-3,TGCGCCAGCAGCTTGTCCGGGACAGGGGGCCCTGGAAACACCATATATTTT,CASSLSGTGGPGNTIYF
-,TRBD1,TRBV5-1,TRBJ1-1,TGCGCCAGCAGCTTGACAGGGGAAATAACTGAAGCTTTCTTT,CASSLTGEITEAFF
-,TRBD2,TRBV5-6,TRBJ2-3,TGTGCCAGCAGCCGGGGGGACCTGGAAAATACGCAGTATTTT,CASSRGDLENTQYF
-,TRBD1,TRBV6-6,TRBJ1-5,TGTGCCAGCACCAAGACAGGGAGTACGAATCAGCCCCAGCATTTT,CASTKTGSTNQPQHF
-,TRBD2,TRBV30,TRBJ2-3,TGTGCCTGGACCCTAACTAGCGGGGCTGATACGCAGTATTTT,CAWTLTSGADTQYF
-,-,TRBV15,TRBJ2-3,TGTGCCACCAGTTCCGTCCGAGGGGGAAGCACAGATACGCAGTATTTT,CATSSVRGGSTDTQYF
-,-,TRBV3-1/TRBV3-2,TRBJ1-2,TGTGCCAGCAGCCAGGAAGTGGGACCTAATGGCTACACCTTC,CASSQEVGPNGYTF
once,-,TRBV29-1,TRBJ1-2,TGCAGCGTTGTAACCACTAACTATGGCTACACCTTC,CSVVTTNYGYTF
-,-,TRBV6-6,TRBJ2-3,TGTGCCAGCAGGCGACAGGCGACGCGCTCTAGCACAGATACGCAGTATTTT,CASRRQATRSSTDTQYF
-,-,TRBV6-2/TRBV6-3,TRBJ1-2,TGTGCCAGCAGTTATGAAGGTTCACTTGGCTACACCTTC,CASSYEGSLGYTF
-,TRBD1,TRBV28,TRBJ1-6,TGTGCCAGCAGTCCGGGACAGGGTTTTAATTCACCCCTCCACTTT,CASSPGQGFNSPLHF
-,TRBD1,TRBV7-3,TRBJ2-2,TGTGCCAGCCGGGGCGACGGGACAGGGGCAACCGGGGAGCTGTTTTTT,CASRGDGTGATGELFF
-,TRBD1,TRBV19,TRBJ1-1,TGTGCCAGTAGAGAAATCGACAGGGTGAACACTGAAGCTTTCTTT,CASREIDRVNTEAFF
-,TRBD1,TRBV6-6,TRBJ2-7,TGTGCCAGCAGAGACAGGGGCGGGCGCCCCTACGAGCAGTACTTC,CASRDRGGRPYEQYF
-,-,TRBV2,TRBJ2-7,TGTGCCAGCAGCCCTGACCTCCTTTCCGAGCAGTACTTC,CASSPDLLSEQYF
-,-,TRBV6-2/TRBV6-3,TRBJ1-1,TGTGCCAGCAGTTACTCGACAGCTAACACTGAAGCTTTCTTT,CASSYSTANTEAFF
-,TRBD1,TRBV7-9,TRBJ2-1,TGTGCCAGCAGCTTAGCCGAGACAGGGCAGGAGCAGTTCTTC,CASSLAETGQEQFF
-,-,TRBV28,TRBJ1-5,TGTGCCAGCAGTTCACCCGACACGTGGCGCAGCAATCAGCCCCAGCATTTT,CASSSPDTWRSNQPQHF
once,-,TRBV5-1,TRBJ2-1,TGCGCCAGTAGAGAGGGTGGTGAGCAGTTCTTC,CASREGGEQFF
-,TRBD1,TRBV6-2/TRBV6-3,TRBJ1-3,TGTGCCAGCAGTCTGACAGGGGCCTCTGGAAACACCATATATTTT,CASSLTGASGNTIYF
-,-,TRBV24-1,TRBJ1-2,TGTGCCACCAGCACAACGGGCAGCTATGGCTACACCTTC,CATSTTGSYGYTF
-,-,TRBV5-1,TRBJ2-5,TGCGCCAGCAGCTTACCCCCCCAAGAGACCCAGTACTTC,CASSLPPQETQYF
-,-,TRBV2,TRBJ1-2,TGTGCCAGCAGCCTTGGCACTAACTATGGCTACACCTTC,CASSLGTNYGYTF
-,-,TRBV7-6,TRBJ1-3,TGTGCCAGCAGCTCCCTCGGGGGAGCGGCTGGAAACACCATATATTTT,CASSSLGGAAGNTIYF